These T cell receptor beta chains were read from a single sample in a study of blood T cells in healthy people across ages. TCRdb re-analysed the 5' RACE reads in MiXCR, keeping a single row per CDR3 protein. Altogether fewer than 1,000,000 distinct CDR3 sequences are present, roughly 46% being singletons, with the ten largest covering 15% to 20%. Sequencing was performed on blood. Receptor source: a man at least 80 years old in good health. Each CDR3 is given with its conserved first and last residue. D genes are given only for firm matches. For some rows the clone size is stated as once, few or many, or as a class when expanded; others skip it.

d_call,v_call,clone_size,j_call,cdr3_aa,cdr3_nt
NA,TRBV10-1,few,TRBJ2-7,CASSESRYNEQYF,TGCGCCAGCAGTGAGTCGCGGTACAATGAGCAGTACTTC
TRBD2,TRBV28,few,TRBJ2-1,CASTLAGEINEQFF,TGTGCCAGCACCTTAGCGGGAGAGATCAATGAGCAGTTCTTC
TRBD2,TRBV7-2,few,TRBJ2-3,CASSLSGGPITDTQYF,TGTGCCAGCAGCTTGAGCGGGGGGCCGATCACAGATACGCAGTATTTT
NA,TRBV12-3/TRBV12-4,NA,TRBJ2-7,CASSFGGWSEQYF,TGTGCCAGCAGTTTTGGGGGATGGAGCGAGCAGTACTTC
NA,TRBV28,NA,TRBJ2-7,CASNHRTGSYEQYF,TGTGCCAGCAACCACAGGACCGGGTCCTACGAGCAGTACTTC
NA,TRBV6-5,NA,TRBJ2-7,CASSGDGLSYEQYF,TGTGCCAGCAGTGGGGACGGACTATCCTACGAGCAGTACTTC
NA,TRBV7-9,NA,TRBJ1-1,CASSQVGGREAFF,TGTGCCAGCAGCCAGGTCGGGGGGCGTGAAGCTTTCTTT
NA,TRBV28,NA,TRBJ2-7,CASSLGLPKNYEQYF,TGTGCCAGCAGTTTAGGTCTACCTAAGAATTACGAGCAGTACTTC
NA,TRBV6-5,NA,TRBJ2-4,CASSYYPSKGPLAKNIQYF,TGTGCCAGCAGTTACTACCCGTCCAAGGGCCCACTAGCCAAAAACATTCAGTACTTC
NA,TRBV4-3,once,TRBJ1-4,CASSPQCGGAEKLFF,TGCGCCAGCAGCCCCCAGTGTGGGGGCGCGGAAAAACTGTTTTTT
TRBD2,TRBV7-2,NA,TRBJ2-1,CASSLAGLRLVDEQFF,TGTGCCAGCAGCTTAGCGGGACTACGATTGGTGGATGAGCAGTTCTTC
NA,TRBV20-1,NA,TRBJ2-1,CSARDENHEQFF,TGCAGTGCTAGAGATGAGAATCATGAGCAGTTCTTC
TRBD2,TRBV7-2,NA,TRBJ2-1,CASSLAKTSGRGDEQFF,TGTGCCAGCAGCTTGGCCAAGACTAGCGGGCGGGGGGATGAGCAGTTCTTC
TRBD1,TRBV5-1,NA,TRBJ2-5,CASSGQGARETQYF,TGCGCCAGCAGCGGGCAGGGGGCTCGAGAGACCCAGTACTTC
NA,TRBV30,NA,TRBJ2-5,CAWSAGLYEQYF,TGTGCCTGGAGTGCAGGCCTCTACGAGCAGTACTTT
NA,TRBV20-1,NA,TRBJ2-4,CSATRGLLAKNIQYF,TGCAGTGCAACCAGGGGTCTACTAGCCAAAAACATTCAGTACTTC
TRBD2,TRBV20-1,NA,TRBJ2-1,CSASTGSGGAGNEQFF,TGCAGTGCTAGTACGGGTAGCGGGGGGGCCGGCAATGAGCAGTTCTTC
NA,TRBV3-1,NA,TRBJ2-5,CASSRVSWETQYF,TGTGCCAGCAGCCGGGTCTCCTGGGAGACCCAGTACTTC
TRBD2,TRBV20-1,few,TRBJ2-7,CSARDGSGGDEQYF,TGCAGTGCTAGAGATGGGAGCGGGGGCGACGAGCAGTACTTC
TRBD1,TRBV20-1,few,TRBJ2-1,CSVSTGTAYNEQFF,TGCAGTGTTTCTACCGGGACAGCATACAATGAGCAGTTCTTC
TRBD1,TRBV30,NA,TRBJ2-5,CACTGVAETQYF,TGTGCCTGCACAGGGGTAGCAGAGACCCAGTACTTC
TRBD2,TRBV28,few,TRBJ2-3,CASSSHLAGTDTQYF,TGTGCCAGCAGCTCGCACCTAGCGGGAACAGATACGCAGTATTTT
NA,TRBV29-1,few,TRBJ1-1,CSVDPGMNTEAFF,TGCAGCGTTGATCCGGGAATGAACACTGAAGCTTTCTTT